One sample yielded the 8 T cell receptor beta chains listed below, sequenced in a study of regulatory T cells in long-lasting Graves disease. CDR3 regions were amplified by Arm-PCR using iRepertoire HTBI primers to build TCR beta libraries. One entry per CDR3 protein results from TCRdb running MiXCR on the multiplex PCR reads. Here the sample spans a few hundred thousand distinct CDR3 sequences, 16% being singletons. Time point described: newly diagnosed GD, antithyroid drugs for less than 3 months. Preparation of the TCR library used RNA extracted from PBMCs. The sample also formed part of further work on T cells in Graves' hyperthyroidism and ophthalmopathy.

The sample was peripheral blood mononuclear cells (PBMCs), taken at new diagnosis, from a patient treated with antithyroid drugs. These receptors were obtained from a middle-aged man with Graves disease.

The chain has TRBV6-2 or TRBV6-3 and TRBJ2-3, with D maybe TRBD1 (6 bases). V was shortened by 5 bases and J by 4 bases, with 25 bases between the two germline ends. Germline V CDR1 and CDR2: MNHEY, SVGEGT. This CDR3 comprises 18 residues. The CDR3 here is CASSEAGGIIGSADTQYF. As DNA, the CDR3 is TGTGCCAGCAGTGAAGCTGGGGGCATAATCGGGTCGGCAGATACGCAGTATTTT.

The table lists this clonotype with many counts. V and J are TRBV5-1 and TRBJ1-1, with 9 bases matching TRBD1. Germline loops: CDR1 SGHRS, CDR2 YFSETQ. With V trimmed by 4 bases and J by 4 bases, 11 bases remained unmatched. This CDR3 comprises 16 residues. CDR3 region: CASSPRPGTGSTEAFF. As DNA, the CDR3 is TGCGCCAGCAGCCCCCGACCCGGGACAGGGAGCACTGAAGCTTTCTTT.

CDR3 sequence reads: CAWSVPRRGANVLTF. The CDR3 DNA is TGTGCCTGGAGTGTACCAAGGAGGGGGGCCAACGTCCTGACTTTC. This chain links TRBV30 with TRBJ2-6, with a tentative D call TRBD2 (5 bases). V was clipped by 0 bases and J by 4 bases, with 10 bases between them. The CDR3 loop spans 15 amino acids. The germline V gene encodes CDR1 GTSNPN and CDR2 SVGIG (reference sequence).

This clonotype was counted a few times. The CDR3: CASRYLRQRNATNEKLFF. The CDR3 bases are TGTGCCAGCCGATATCTTAGACAGAGGAATGCAACTAATGAAAAACTGTTTTTT. The J gene is TRBJ1-4, the V gene TRBV27, with D possibly TRBD1 on 5 matching bases. Germline V gene lookup returns CDR1 MNHEY and CDR2 SMNVEV (reference sequence). V gave up 8 bases and J gave up 0 bases, with 22 bases separating them. The CDR3 is 18 residues long.

In this sample, this clonotype turned up many times. The chain joins TRBV3-1 to TRBJ1-2; D gene ambiguous. CDR1 is LGHDT, CDR2 YNNKEL, per germline (reference sequence). Trimming took 1 base from V and 6 from J, leaving 9 bases between them. The CDR3 sequence is 13 residues long. CDR3 residues: CASSQASGNGYTF. The CDR3 DNA reads as TGTGCCAGCAGCCAAGCCTCCGGCAATGGCTACACCTTC.

The V and J genes are TRBV4-2 and TRBJ2-3, with 9 bases fitting TRBD1. Germline V lookup: CDR1 LGHNA, CDR2 YNFKEQ. The CDR3 runs 16 residues. The trim removed 0 bases at V and 4 bases at J, leaving 5 bases unmatched. The CDR3 DNA is TGTGCCAGCAGCCAAGAACCGGGACAGGGTGCAGATACGCAGTATTTT. Its translation: CASSQEPGQGADTQYF.

This clonotype has a count of ten or more. The V and J genes are TRBV12-3 or TRBV12-4 and TRBJ1-1; no reliable D call. Trimming stripped 5 bases from V and 1 base from J, with 14 bases between. The CDR3 loop spans 15 amino acids. The CDR3, as DNA: TGTGCCAGCAGTGGCACTTTTTGGAGGAACACTGAAGCTTTCTTT. Protein product: CASSGTFWRNTEAFF.

This clonotype was counted between two and nine times. The chain joins TRBV28 to TRBJ1-1; possible D gene TRBD1, 6 bases. Between the trimmed V and J ends, which lost 7 bases and 1 base, there was a span of 13 bases. This CDR3 region has 14 residues. CDR1 MDHEN and CDR2 SYDVKM come from the germline V gene. CDR3 nucleotide sequence: TGTGCCAGCACCTCCCCGGGGGCGAACACTGAAGCTTTCTTT. It codes for CASTSPGANTEAFF. The full variable domain, in which reference TRBV28 and TRBJ1-1 provide the parts outside the CDR3, is DVKVTQSSRYLVKRTGEKVFLECVQDMDHENMFWYRQDPGLGLRLIYFSYDVKMKEKGDIPEGYSVSREKKERFSLILESASTNQTSMYLCASTSPGANTEAFFGQGTRLTVV.